This T cell receptor (beta chain) comes out of a study of T cell repertoires in cytomegalovirus infection (dated by TCRdb to the late 2010s). With regard to the full study: Peptide stimulations targeted recently identified HLA-C-restricted CMV epitopes, whose presentation resists viral immunomodulation, together with well-studied HLA-B-restricted epitopes. Donor HLA type was relevant to the analysis, as public TCR beta signatures indicated carriage of CMV infection together with the matching HLA type. General conclusions and limits of the study: Carriers of CMV infection plus the relevant HLA type were discriminated by the cumulative frequency of public TCR beta family members in the study cohort and in an independent roughly 370-donor cohort. The ex vivo response was dominated by HLA-C-restricted CMV-specific TCR beta clonotypes, and the single most frequent clonotype in two of eight donors was supplied by these HLA-C-restricted clonotypes.

The table lists this clonotype with a few counts. Its target antigen remains unknown. Base qualities are not provided; no much larger clone lies one nucleotide away. The cysteine opens and the phenylalanine closes a CDR3 of 13 amino acids. The retained sequence is limited to the CDR3, 39 bases, with the frame set at the first base. V is cut by 5 bases and J by 8 bases, and the space between the germline ends is 12 bases. The intended sense of this specimen's treatment or condition label: in vitro stimulation with specific CMV peptide epitopes to enrich CMV-specific T cells. The instrument was an Illumina HiSeq 1500. TCRdb took the public reads, trimmed them with fastp at Q25, ran MiXCR for clone calling and kept in-frame beta chains. Entries are consolidated by CDR3 protein sequence, retaining the most common genes and DNA. The sample profile shows some 320,000 distinct CDR3 sequences; around 29% of them were found once. The top ten clonotypes cover 20% of the sample.

This TCR derives from a human donor in good health (CMV status not recorded). Some clones in this sample may be carry-over from other donors' samples. The sequence links TRBV12-3 or TRBV12-4 to TRBJ2-2; a tentative D call is TRBD2 (5 bases match). The source was cultured PBMCs, collected from culture after CMV antigen stimulation. The CDR3 protein sequence reads: CASSADGVGELFF. Here is the DNA: TGTGCCAGCAGTGCGGACGGGGTTGGGGAGCTGTTTTTT.